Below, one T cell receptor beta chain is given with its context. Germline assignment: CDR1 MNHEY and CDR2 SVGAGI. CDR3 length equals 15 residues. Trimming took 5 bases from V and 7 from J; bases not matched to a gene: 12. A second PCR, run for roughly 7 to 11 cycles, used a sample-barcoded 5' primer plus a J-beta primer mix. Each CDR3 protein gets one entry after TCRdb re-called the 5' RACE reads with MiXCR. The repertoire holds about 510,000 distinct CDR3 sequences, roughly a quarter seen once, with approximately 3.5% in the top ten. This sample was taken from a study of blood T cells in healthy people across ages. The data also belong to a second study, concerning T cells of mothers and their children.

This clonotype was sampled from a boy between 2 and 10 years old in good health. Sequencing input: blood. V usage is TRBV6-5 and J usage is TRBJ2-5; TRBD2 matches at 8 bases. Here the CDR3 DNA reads TGTGCCAGCAGTCCCCCGGGACTAGGGGGAGGGACCCAGTACTTC. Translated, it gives CASSPPGLGGGTQYF.